Following are 8 T cell receptor beta chains from one sample sequenced in a study of neurological immune-mediated disorders. A single record per CDR3 protein comes from TCRdb applying MiXCR to the 5' RACE reads. The sample records fewer than 85,000 distinct CDR3 sequences, 4.5% to 5.5% being singletons. Source material: PBMCs. The source of these receptors is a woman in her 70s with multiple sclerosis.

The sample holds many counts of this clonotype. This chain connects TRBV20-1 to TRBJ2-1; 11 positions agree with TRBD2. From germline, CDR1 is DFQATT and CDR2 SNEGSKA (reference sequence). V trimming: 4 bases; J trimming: 6 bases; junction bases outside the gene matches: 5. The CDR3 contains 14 residues. The CDR3 nucleotides are TGCAGTGCTATAAGGGGACTAGCGGCCAATGAGCAGTTCTTC. Translated, it gives CSAIRGLAANEQFF.

This clonotype was found many times. The rearrangement links TRBV9 to TRBJ2-6; no clear D gene. The ends were cut back, 1 base at V and 2 bases at J, with 7 bases in the middle. The CDR3 consists of 15 residues. Per germline, CDR1 SGDLS and CDR2 YYNGEE. CDR3 protein: CASSVSWAGANVLTF. The CDR3 bases are TGTGCCAGCAGCGTATCATGGGCTGGGGCCAACGTCCTGACTTTC.

The chain employs TRBV20-1 and TRBJ2-3, with D possibly matching TRBD2 (6 bases). The germline V gene has CDR1 DFQATT and CDR2 SNEGSKA (reference sequence). V lost 0 bases and J lost 7, with 23 bases in between. This CDR3 spans 17 amino acids. CDR3 sequence: CSARDPGMGLPAYTQYF. CDR3 nucleotides: TGCAGTGCTAGAGATCCGGGTATGGGACTTCCCGCATATACGCAGTATTTT.

This rearrangement joins TRBV20-1 to TRBJ1-4; D ambiguous. The CDR3 runs 17 residues. Trimming stripped 4 bases from V and 1 base from J, with 19 bases between. Germline V gene sequence: CDR1 DFQATT, CDR2 SNEGSKA (reference sequence). This chain's CDR3 is CSAIQSSALETNEKLFF. In DNA, the CDR3 is TGCAGTGCTATCCAGAGCTCTGCCCTAGAAACTAATGAAAAACTGTTTTTT.

The rearrangement links TRBV20-1 to TRBJ1-6, with a possible D match to TRBD1 (6 bases). The CDR3 is made up of 15 amino acids. Trimming took 5 bases from V and 9 from J, leaving 20 bases between them. Germline lookup yields CDR1 DFQATT and CDR2 SNEGSKA (reference sequence). DNA for the CDR3: TGCAGTGCTCAACAGACAGGCCTATGGGGTTCACCCCTCCACTTT. It specifies CSAQQTGLWGSPLHF.

In this sample, this clonotype turned up a few times. A much larger clone differs from this one at a single base, so this may be a read error. The chain joins TRBV7-2 to TRBJ2-3; 10 bases line up with TRBD2. The CDR3 runs to 13 residues. The germline V gene encodes CDR1 SGHTA and CDR2 FQGNSA. CDR3 sequence: CASSRGVTSGMNF. DNA of the CDR3: TGTGCCAGCAGCAGAGGGGTTACTAGCGGGATGAATTTT.

Many counts were recorded for this clonotype. This chain uses TRBV5-1 with TRBJ2-5; D is uncertain. The V and J ends lost 0 bases and 2 bases respectively, with 8 bases between them. Germline loops: CDR1 SGHRS, CDR2 YFSETQ. The CDR3 has 14 amino acids. The CDR3 region has the DNA TGCGCCAGCAGCTTGGGGGGAACGCAAGAGACCCAGTACTTC. Amino acid sequence: CASSLGGTQETQYF. Combining the CDR3 with reference TRBV5-1 and TRBJ2-5 gives the whole variable domain KAGVTQTPRYLIKTRGQQVTLSCSPISGHRSVSWYQQTPGQGLQFLFEYFSETQRNKGNFPGRFSGRQFSNSRSEMNVSTLELGDSALYLCASSLGGTQETQYFGPGTRLLVL.

There are many counts of this clonotype. The V call is TRBV20-1, the J call TRBJ2-5, with 8 bases matching TRBD1. CDR1 and CDR2 (germline): DFQATT, SNEGSKA (reference sequence). The CDR3 is 15 residues long. Losses at the gene ends were 1 base for V and 2 bases for J; bases not matched to a gene: 6. The CDR3 sequence is CSARAQGARQETQYF. The CDR3, as DNA: TGCAGTGCTAGAGCTCAGGGGGCGAGACAAGAGACCCAGTACTTC.